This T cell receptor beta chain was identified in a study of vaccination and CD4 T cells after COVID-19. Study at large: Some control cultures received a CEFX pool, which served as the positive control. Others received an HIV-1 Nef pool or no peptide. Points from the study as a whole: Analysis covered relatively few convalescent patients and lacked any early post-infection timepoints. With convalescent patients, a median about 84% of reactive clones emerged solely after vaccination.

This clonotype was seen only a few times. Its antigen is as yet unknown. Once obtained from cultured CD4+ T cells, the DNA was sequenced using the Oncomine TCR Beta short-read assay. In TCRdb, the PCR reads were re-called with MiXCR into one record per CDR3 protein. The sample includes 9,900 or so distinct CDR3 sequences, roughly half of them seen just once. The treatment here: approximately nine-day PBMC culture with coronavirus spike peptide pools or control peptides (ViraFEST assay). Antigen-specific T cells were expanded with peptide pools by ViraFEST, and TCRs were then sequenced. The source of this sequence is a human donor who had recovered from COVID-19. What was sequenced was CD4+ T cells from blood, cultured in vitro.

The CDR3 nucleotides are TGTGCCAGCAGCTTAGCGCAGGGGGAGCTGTTTTTT. Encoded protein: CASSLAQGELFF. V usage is TRBV7-9 and J usage is TRBJ2-2; D call uncertain. The CDR3 spans 12 residues. Germline-derived CDR1 and CDR2 are SEHNR and FQNEAQ (reference sequence). V shed 0 bases and J shed 8 bases, with 4 bases lying between them. The full variable domain, with the rest looked up from reference TRBV7-9 and TRBJ2-2, is DTGVSQNPRHKITKRGQNVTFRCDPISEHNRLYWYRQTLGQGPEFLTYFQNEAQLEKSRLLSDRFSAERPKGSFSTLEIQRTEQGDSAMYLCASSLAQGELFFGEGSRLTVL.